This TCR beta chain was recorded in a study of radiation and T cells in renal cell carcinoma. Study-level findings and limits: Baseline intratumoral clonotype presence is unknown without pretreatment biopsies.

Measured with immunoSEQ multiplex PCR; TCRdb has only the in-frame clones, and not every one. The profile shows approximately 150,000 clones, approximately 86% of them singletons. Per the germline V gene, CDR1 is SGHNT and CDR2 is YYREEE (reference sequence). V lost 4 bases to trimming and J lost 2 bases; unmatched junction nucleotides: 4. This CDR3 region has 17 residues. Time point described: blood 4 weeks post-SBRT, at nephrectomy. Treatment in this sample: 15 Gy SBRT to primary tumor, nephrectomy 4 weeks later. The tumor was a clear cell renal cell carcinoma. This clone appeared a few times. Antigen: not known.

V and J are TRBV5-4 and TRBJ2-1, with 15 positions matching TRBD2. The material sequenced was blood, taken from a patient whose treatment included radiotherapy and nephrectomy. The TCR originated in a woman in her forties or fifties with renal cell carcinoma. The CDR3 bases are TGTGCCAGCAGCCCGGGACTAGCGGGGGGTACCTACAATGAGCAGTTCTTC. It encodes CASSPGLAGGTYNEQFF.